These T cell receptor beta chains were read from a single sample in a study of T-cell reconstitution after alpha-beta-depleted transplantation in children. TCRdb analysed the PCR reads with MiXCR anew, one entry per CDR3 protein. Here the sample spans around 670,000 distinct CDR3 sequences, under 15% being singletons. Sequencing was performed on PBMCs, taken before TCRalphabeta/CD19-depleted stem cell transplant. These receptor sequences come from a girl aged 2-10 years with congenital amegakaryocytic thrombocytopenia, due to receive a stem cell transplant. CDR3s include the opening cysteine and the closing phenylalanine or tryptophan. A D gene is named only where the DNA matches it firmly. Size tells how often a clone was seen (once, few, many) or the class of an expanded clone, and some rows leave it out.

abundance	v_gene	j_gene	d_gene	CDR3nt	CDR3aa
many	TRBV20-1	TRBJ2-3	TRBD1	TGCAGTGCTAGAGAGGAGTTGGACAGGGGGTCCGGTACGCAGTATTTT	CSAREELDRGSGTQYF
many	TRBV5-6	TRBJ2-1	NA	TGTGCCAGCACCGACCTCCCCGACAATGAGCAGTTCTTC	CASTDLPDNEQFF
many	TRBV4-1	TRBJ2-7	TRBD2	TGCGCCAGCAGCCAAGGACTAGCGGGAGACTACGAGCAGTACTTC	CASSQGLAGDYEQYF
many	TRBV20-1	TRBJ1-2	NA	TGCAGTGCTAAACCAGGGGCGGACTATGGCTACACCTTC	CSAKPGADYGYTF
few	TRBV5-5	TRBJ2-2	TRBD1	TGTGCCAGCAGCTCCAAAACAGGGGGCGCCGACACCGGGGAGCTGTTTTTT	CASSSKTGGADTGELFF
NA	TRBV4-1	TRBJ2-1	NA	TGCGCCAGCAGCCCCGGCCCGGACTCCTACAATGAGCAGTTCTTC	CASSPGPDSYNEQFF
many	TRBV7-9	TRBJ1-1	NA	TGCGCCAGCAGCTTGCTATCTGAAGGGACTGAAGCTTTCTTT	CASSLLSEGTEAFF
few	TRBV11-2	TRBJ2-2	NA	TGTGCCAGCAGCTTACTCAGGGGCTCAAACACCGGGGAGCTGTTTTTT	CASSLLRGSNTGELFF
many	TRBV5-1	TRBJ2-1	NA	TGCGCCAGCAGCCCCAAAACCCTGGCCTACAATGAGCAGTTCTTC	CASSPKTLAYNEQFF
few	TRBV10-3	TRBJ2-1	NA	TGTGCCATCAATAACGAGGCGGGACAGCTCAATGAGCAGTTCTTC	CAINNEAGQLNEQFF
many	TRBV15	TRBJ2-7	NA	TGTGCCACCAGCAGAGCTGGACGAGACTACGAGCAGTACTTC	CATSRAGRDYEQYF
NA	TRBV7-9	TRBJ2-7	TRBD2	TGTGCCAGCAGCACCTACCCAGCGGGACCGCATCTGGAGCAGTACTTC	CASSTYPAGPHLEQYF
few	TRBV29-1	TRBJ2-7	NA	TGCAGCGTCTGGGACTCCACCTACGAGCAGTACTTC	CSVWDSTYEQYF
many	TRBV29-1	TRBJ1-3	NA	TGCAGCGCCAACCGCGGAAACACCATATATTTT	CSANRGNTIYF
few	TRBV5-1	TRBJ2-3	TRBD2	TGCGCCAGCAGCTCAGCGGGGGTCCCCACAGATACGCAGTATTTT	CASSSAGVPTDTQYF
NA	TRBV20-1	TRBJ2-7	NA	TGCAGTGCTAGAGGAGGGGCGGCCCCCTCCTACGAGCAGTACTTC	CSARGGAAPSYEQYF
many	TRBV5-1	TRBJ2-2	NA	TGCGCCAGCAGCCCGATAAACACCGGGGAGCTGTTTTTT	CASSPINTGELFF
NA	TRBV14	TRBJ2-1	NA	TGTGCCAGCAGCCAAGGAAACAGCTGGGTTGAGCAGTTCTTC	CASSQGNSWVEQFF
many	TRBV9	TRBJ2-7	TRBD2	TGTGCCAGCAGCATCGGGGCTAGCGGGAGGTACGAGCAGTACTTC	CASSIGASGRYEQYF
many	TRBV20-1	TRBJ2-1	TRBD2	TGCAGTGCTACAGGGGGACTAGCGGCCTACAATGAGCAGTTCTTC	CSATGGLAAYNEQFF
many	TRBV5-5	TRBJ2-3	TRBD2	TGTGCCAGCAGCTCGCTCAGAAGCGGGAGGGGTACAGATACGCAGTATTTT	CASSSLRSGRGTDTQYF
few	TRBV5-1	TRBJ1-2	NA	TGCGCCAGCAGCTTGGTCCCCCGGGACAAGGTTGGCTACACCTTC	CASSLVPRDKVGYTF
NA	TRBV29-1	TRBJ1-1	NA	TGCAGCGCAGTGACCTTCGGGAACACTGAAGCTTTCTTT	CSAVTFGNTEAFF
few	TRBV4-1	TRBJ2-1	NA	TGCGCCAGCAGCCAAGAAGAAGGAAACCCTTGGAAGTTCTTC	CASSQEEGNPWKFF
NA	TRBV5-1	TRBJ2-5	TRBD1	TGCGCCAGCAGCGCGACGGGACAGAGGGAGACCCAGTACTTC	CASSATGQRETQYF
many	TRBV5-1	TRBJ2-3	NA	TGCGCCAGCAGCCCCTCGCGGGGAACAGATACGCAGTATTTT	CASSPSRGTDTQYF
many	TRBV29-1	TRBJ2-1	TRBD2	TGCAGCGTGGAGACCGGGACTAGCGGGAGTTACAATGAGCAGTTCTTC	CSVETGTSGSYNEQFF
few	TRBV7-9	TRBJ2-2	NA	TGTGCCAGCAGCTTTCTTCGTGGGGAGCTGTTTTTT	CASSFLRGELFF
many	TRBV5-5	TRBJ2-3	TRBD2	TGTGCCAGCAGCTTGGTAGCGGGAGAAGGGGCAGATACGCAGTATTTT	CASSLVAGEGADTQYF
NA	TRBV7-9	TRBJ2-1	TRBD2	TGTGCCAGCAGCCAGGGTAGCGGGAAACATGAGCAGTTCTTC	CASSQGSGKHEQFF
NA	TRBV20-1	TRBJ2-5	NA	TGCAGTGCCAAGAGGGGCCAAGAGACCCAGTACTTC	CSAKRGQETQYF
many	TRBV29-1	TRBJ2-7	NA	TGCAGCGTTGAACACAGGGCCTCCTACGAGCAGTACTTC	CSVEHRASYEQYF
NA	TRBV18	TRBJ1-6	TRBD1	TGTGCCAGCTCACCGACGGACAGGAGCAATTCACCCCTCCACTTT	CASSPTDRSNSPLHF
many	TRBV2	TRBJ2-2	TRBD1	TGTGCCAGCAGCCGACAGGGCACCGGGGAGCTGTTTTTT	CASSRQGTGELFF
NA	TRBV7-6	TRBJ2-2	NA	TGTGCCAGCAGCTTAGGTGTAGGAACCGGGGAGCTGTCTTTT	CASSLGVGTGELSF
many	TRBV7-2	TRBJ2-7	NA	TGTGCCAGCAGCGTCGACGGACTAACCGGAACTACCTACGAGCAGTACTTC	CASSVDGLTGTTYEQYF
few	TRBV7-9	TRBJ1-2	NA	TGTGCCAGCAGCTTTCTCGGGGCCTGGTATGGCTACACCTTC	CASSFLGAWYGYTF
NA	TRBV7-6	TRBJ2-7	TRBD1	TGTGCCAGCAGCCGAACGTTGGGACAGACCTACGAGCAGTACTTC	CASSRTLGQTYEQYF
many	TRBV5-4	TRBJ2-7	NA	TGTGCCAGCAGCCCGCAGGGGAGGGAGCAGTACTTC	CASSPQGREQYF
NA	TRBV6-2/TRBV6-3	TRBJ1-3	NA	TGTGCCAGCAGAATGACAGGAGACTCTGGAAACACCATATATTTT	CASRMTGDSGNTIYF
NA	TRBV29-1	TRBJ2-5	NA	TGCAGCGTTGTCGGAACGGGTTTACGGGAGACCCAGTACTTC	CSVVGTGLRETQYF
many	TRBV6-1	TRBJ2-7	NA	TGTGCCAGCAGCGACGGGACCTCTATGGGGGAGCAGTACTTC	CASSDGTSMGEQYF